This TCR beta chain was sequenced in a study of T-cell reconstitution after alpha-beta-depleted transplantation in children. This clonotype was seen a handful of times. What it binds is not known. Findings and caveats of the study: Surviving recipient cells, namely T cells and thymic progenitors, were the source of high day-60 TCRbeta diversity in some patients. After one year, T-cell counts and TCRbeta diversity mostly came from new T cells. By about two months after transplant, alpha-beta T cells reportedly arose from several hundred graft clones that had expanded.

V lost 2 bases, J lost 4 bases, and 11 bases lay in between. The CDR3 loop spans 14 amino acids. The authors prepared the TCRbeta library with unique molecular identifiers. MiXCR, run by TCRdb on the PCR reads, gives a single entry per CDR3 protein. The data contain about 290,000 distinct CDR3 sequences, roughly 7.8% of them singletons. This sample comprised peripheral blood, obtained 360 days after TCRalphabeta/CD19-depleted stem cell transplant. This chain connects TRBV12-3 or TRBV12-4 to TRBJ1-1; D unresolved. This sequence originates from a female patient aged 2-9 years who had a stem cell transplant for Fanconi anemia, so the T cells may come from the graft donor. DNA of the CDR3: TGTGCCAGCAGTTTAAATTTAGCAAGCACTGAAGCTTTCTTT. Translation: CASSLNLASTEAFF.